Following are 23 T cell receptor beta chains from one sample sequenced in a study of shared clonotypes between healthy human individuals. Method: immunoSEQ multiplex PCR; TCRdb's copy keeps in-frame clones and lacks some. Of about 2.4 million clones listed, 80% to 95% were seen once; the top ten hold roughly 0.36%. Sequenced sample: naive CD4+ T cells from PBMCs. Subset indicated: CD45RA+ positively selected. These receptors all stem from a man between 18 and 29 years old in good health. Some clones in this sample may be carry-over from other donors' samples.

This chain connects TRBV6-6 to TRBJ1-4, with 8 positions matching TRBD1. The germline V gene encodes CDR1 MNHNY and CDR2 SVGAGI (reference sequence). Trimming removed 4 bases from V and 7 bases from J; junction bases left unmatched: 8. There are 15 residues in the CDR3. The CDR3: CASSSAGGVGEKLFF. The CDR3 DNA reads TGTGCCAGCAGTTCGGCAGGGGGCGTAGGTGAAAAACTGTTTTTT.

The CDR3 bases are TGCGCCAGCAGCCGAGGGACTAGCGGGAGTCTGTACGAGCAGTACTTC. Amino acids: CASSRGTSGSLYEQYF. The gene calls are TRBV5-1 and TRBJ2-7; TRBD2 aligns across 14 bases. The CDR3 consists of 16 residues. CDR1 is SGHRS and CDR2 is YFSETQ in the germline V gene. Trimming removed 4 bases from V and 4 bases from J; junction bases left unmatched: 7.

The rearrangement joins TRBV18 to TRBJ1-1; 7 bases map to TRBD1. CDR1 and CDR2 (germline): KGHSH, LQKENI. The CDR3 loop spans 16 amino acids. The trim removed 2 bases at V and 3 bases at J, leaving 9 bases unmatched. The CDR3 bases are TGTGCCAGCTCACCATTTGAGGGGGCGAGGGACACTGAAGCTTTCTTT. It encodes CASSPFEGARDTEAFF.

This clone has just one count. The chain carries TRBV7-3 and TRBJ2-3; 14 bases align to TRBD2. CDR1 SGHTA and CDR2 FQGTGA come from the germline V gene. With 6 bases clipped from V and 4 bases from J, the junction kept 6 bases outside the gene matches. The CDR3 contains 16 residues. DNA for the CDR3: TGTGCCAGCAGTACGGGACTAGCGGGAGCGGCAGATACGCAGTATTTT. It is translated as CASSTGLAGAADTQYF.

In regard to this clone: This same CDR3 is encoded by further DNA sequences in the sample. The CDR3, as DNA: TGCAGCGTGGGCGAGACCCAGTACTTC. Translating it yields CSVGETQYF. This chain joins TRBV29-1 and TRBJ2-5; no definite D call. CDR1 is SQVTM and CDR2 is ANQGSEA in the germline V gene. Trimming removed 6 bases at V and 5 bases at J, with 4 bases between. The CDR3 covers 9 residues. Supplemented by reference TRBV29-1 and TRBJ2-5, the full variable domain reads SAVISQKPSRDICQRGTSLTIQCQVDSQVTMMFWYRQQPGQSLTLIATANQGSEATYESGFVIDKFPISRPNLTFSTLTVSNMSPEDSSIYLCSVGETQYFGPGTRLLVL.

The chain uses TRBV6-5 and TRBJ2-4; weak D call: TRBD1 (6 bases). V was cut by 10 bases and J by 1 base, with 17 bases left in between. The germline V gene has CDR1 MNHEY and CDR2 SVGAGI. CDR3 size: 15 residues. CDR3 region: CATRPGTRAKNIQYF. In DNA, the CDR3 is TGTGCCACCCGCCCCGGGACACGGGCCAAAAACATTCAGTACTTC.

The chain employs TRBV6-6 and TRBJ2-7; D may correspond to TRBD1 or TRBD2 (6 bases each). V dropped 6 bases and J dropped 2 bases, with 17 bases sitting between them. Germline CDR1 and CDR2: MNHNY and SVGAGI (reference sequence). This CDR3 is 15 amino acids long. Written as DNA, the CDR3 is TGTGCCAGCAGCGAGGGGGACTCGGGAACCTACGAGCAGTACTTC. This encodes CASSEGDSGTYEQYF.

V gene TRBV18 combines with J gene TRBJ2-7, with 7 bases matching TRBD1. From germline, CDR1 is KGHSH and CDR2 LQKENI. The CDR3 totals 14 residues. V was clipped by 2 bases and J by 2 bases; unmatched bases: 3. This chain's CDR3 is CASSPADRTYEQYF. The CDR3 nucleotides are TGTGCCAGCTCACCAGCGGACAGGACCTACGAGCAGTACTTC.

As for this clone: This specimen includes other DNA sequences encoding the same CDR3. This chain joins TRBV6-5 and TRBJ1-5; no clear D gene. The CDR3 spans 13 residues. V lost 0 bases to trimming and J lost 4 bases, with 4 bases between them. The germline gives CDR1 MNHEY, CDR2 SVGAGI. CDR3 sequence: CASSYSSNQPQHF. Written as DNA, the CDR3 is TGTGCCAGCAGTTACTCCTCTAATCAGCCCCAGCATTTT.

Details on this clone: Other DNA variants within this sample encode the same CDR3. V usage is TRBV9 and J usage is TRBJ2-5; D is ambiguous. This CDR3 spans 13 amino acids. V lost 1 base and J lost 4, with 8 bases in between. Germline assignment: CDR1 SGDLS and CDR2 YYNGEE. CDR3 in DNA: TGTGCCAGCAGCGTAAGGGTAGGAGAGACCCAGTACTTC. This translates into CASSVRVGETQYF.

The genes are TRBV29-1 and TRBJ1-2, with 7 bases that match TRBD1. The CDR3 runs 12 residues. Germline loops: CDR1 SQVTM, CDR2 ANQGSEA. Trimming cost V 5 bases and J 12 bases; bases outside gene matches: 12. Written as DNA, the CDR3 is TGCAGCGTTTGGGACAGAGGCCCTTCCAACACCTTC. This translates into CSVWDRGPSNTF.

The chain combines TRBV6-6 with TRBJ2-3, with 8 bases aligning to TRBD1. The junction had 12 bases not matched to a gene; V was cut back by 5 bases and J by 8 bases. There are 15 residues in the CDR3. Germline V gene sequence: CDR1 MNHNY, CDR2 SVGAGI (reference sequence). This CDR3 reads CASSLDRAPRSTQYF. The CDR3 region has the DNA TGTGCCAGCAGTCTGGACAGGGCCCCCCGCAGTACGCAGTATTTT.

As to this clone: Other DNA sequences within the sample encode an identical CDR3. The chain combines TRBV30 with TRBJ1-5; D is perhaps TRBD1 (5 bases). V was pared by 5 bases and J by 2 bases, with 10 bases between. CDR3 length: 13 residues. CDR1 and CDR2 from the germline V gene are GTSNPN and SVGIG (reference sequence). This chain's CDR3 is CAWRGGGNQPQHF. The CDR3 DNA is TGTGCCTGGCGGGGGGGTGGCAATCAGCCCCAGCATTTT. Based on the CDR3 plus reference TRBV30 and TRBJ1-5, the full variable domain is SQTIHQWPATLVQPVGSPLSLECTVEGTSNPNLYWYRQAAGRGLQLLFYSVGIGQISSEVPQNLSASRPQDRQFILSSKKLLLSDSGFYLCAWRGGGNQPQHFGDGTRLSIL.

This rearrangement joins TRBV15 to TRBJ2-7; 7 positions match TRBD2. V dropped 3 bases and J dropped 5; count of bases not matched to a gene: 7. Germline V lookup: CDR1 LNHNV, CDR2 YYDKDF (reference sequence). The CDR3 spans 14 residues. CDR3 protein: CATSRGGDVNEQYF. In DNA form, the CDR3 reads TGTGCCACCAGCAGGGGGGGGGACGTAAACGAGCAGTACTTC.

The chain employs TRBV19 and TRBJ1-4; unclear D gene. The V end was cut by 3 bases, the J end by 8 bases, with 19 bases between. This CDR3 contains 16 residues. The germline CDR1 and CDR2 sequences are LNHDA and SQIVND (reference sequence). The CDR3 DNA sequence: TGTGCCAGTAGTATTTCGGGGAAACCTCAGTCGGAAAAACTGTTTTTT. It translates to CASSISGKPQSEKLFF.

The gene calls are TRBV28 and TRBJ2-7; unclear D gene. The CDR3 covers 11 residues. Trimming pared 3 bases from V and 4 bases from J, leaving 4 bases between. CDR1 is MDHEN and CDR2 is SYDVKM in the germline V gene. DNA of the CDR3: TGTGCCAGCAGTTTTAAGTACGAGCAGTACTTC. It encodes CASSFKYEQYF.

CDR3 nucleotides: TGTGCCAGCTCATCAGGACGGATTAATGAAAAACTGTTTTTT. This encodes CASSSGRINEKLFF. The rearrangement links TRBV18 to TRBJ1-4; D is undetermined. CDR1 is KGHSH, CDR2 LQKENI, per germline. This CDR3 has 14 amino acids. V was clipped by 5 bases and J by 4 bases, with 11 bases between them.

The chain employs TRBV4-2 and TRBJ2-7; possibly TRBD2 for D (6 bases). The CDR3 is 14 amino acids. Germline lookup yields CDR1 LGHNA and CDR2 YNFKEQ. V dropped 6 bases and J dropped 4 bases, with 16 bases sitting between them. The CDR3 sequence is CASRPSESPYEQYF. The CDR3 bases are TGTGCCAGCAGACCTAGCGAATCGCCTTACGAGCAGTACTTC.

The CDR3 reads CSVVRTGGDEKLFF. The CDR3 nucleotides read TGCAGCGTTGTAAGGACAGGGGGCGATGAAAAACTGTTTTTT. The chain recombines TRBV29-1 with TRBJ1-4; 11 nucleotides match TRBD1. From germline, CDR1 is SQVTM and CDR2 ANQGSEA. Trimming cost V 4 bases and J 6 bases; bases outside gene matches: 4. CDR3 length: 14 residues. Full variable domain (remainder filled in from reference TRBV29-1 and TRBJ1-4): SAVISQKPSRDICQRGTSLTIQCQVDSQVTMMFWYRQQPGQSLTLIATANQGSEATYESGFVIDKFPISRPNLTFSTLTVSNMSPEDSSIYLCSVVRTGGDEKLFFGSGTQLSVL.

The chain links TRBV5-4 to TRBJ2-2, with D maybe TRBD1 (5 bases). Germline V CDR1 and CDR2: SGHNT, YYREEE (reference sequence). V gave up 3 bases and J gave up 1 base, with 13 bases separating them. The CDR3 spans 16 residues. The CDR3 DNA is TGTGCCAGCAGCTCCACAGGTGCCCTGAACACCGGGGAGCTGTTTTTT. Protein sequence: CASSSTGALNTGELFF.

CDR3 sequence reads: CASSLDRNTQPQHF. In DNA, the CDR3 is TGTGCCAGCAGCTTAGATCGGAACACTCAGCCCCAGCATTTT. V is TRBV11-2 and J is TRBJ1-5; D is unresolved. The V gene's germline CDR1 is SGHAT and CDR2 FQNNGV. Trimming shortened V by 0 bases and J by 6 bases, and 9 bases separated the two germline ends. The CDR3 extends over 14 amino acids.

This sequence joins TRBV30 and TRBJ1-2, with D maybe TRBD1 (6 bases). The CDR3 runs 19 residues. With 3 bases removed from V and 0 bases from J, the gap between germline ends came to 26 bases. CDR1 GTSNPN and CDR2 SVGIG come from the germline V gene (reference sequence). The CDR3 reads CAWSVRDPKGHITNYGYTF. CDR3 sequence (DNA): TGTGCCTGGAGCGTTAGGGACCCCAAGGGACATATAACTAACTATGGCTACACCTTC.

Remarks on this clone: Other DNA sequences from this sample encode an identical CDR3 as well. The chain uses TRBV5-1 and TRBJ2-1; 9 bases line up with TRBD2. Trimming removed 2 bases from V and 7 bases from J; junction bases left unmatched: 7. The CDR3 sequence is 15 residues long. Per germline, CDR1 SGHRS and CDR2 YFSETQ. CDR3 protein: CASSLLAGVGNEQFF. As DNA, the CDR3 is TGCGCCAGCAGCTTATTAGCGGGAGTCGGGAATGAGCAGTTCTTC.